Below are 19 T cell receptor beta chains sequenced from a single sample in a study of cytomegalovirus exposure and HLA in healthy donors. The PCR was carried out with 60 Vbeta primers and 13 Jbeta primers. Clones were sequenced by immunoSEQ multiplex PCR, and TCRdb holds only the in-frame ones, with some missing. Of under 110,000 clones in the sample, approximately 82% are singletons; the top ten hold roughly 2.5%. Sequenced material: PBMCs. Receptors originate from a man in his forties in good health and CMV-seronegative.

This chain links TRBV11-2 with TRBJ1-4; 8 bases line up with TRBD1. The CDR3 totals 16 residues. Germline-derived CDR1 and CDR2 are SGHAT and FQNNGV. V lost 5 bases, J lost 8 bases, and 13 bases stayed unmatched. DNA of the CDR3: TGTGCCAGCAGCCCAACAACGCAGGGGGCCGGGGAAAAACTGTTTTTT. Translated, it gives CASSPTTQGAGEKLFF. Drawing the rest from reference TRBV11-2 and TRBJ1-4, the complete variable domain is EAGVAQSPRYKIIEKRQSVAFWCNPISGHATLYWYQQILGQGPKLLIQFQNNGVVDDSQLPKDRFSAERLKGVDSTLKIQPAKLEDSAVYLCASSPTTQGAGEKLFFGSGTQLSVL.

V usage is TRBV27 and J usage is TRBJ1-5; 7 nucleotides align to TRBD1. CDR3 size: 13 residues. Germline values: CDR1 MNHEY, CDR2 SMNVEV (reference sequence). Unmatched junction bases numbered 2, after V lost 5 bases and J lost 4 bases. CDR3 residues: CASSGQANQPQHF. The CDR3 bases are TGTGCCAGCAGTGGACAGGCTAATCAGCCCCAGCATTTT.

The rearrangement joins TRBV10-2 to TRBJ2-5; 8 bases fit TRBD2. The germline V gene has CDR1 WSHSY and CDR2 SAAADI. The ends lost 4 bases at V and 5 bases at J; junction bases unmatched: 6. The CDR3 extends over 14 amino acids. CDR3 nucleotide sequence: TGCGCCAGCAGTGTCGGGGGGGCCTTGGAGACCCAGTACTTC. It yields the protein CASSVGGALETQYF.

The V and J genes are TRBV5-4 and TRBJ2-5; D perhaps matches TRBD1 (6 bases). Matching the DNA end better, TRBJ2-7 makes the J call doubtful. Germline V lookup: CDR1 SGHNT, CDR2 YYREEE (reference sequence). This CDR3 comprises 14 residues. CDR3 amino acids: CASSLQGNSYEQYF. The CDR3 coding sequence is TGTGCCAGCAGCTTGCAGGGGAACTCCTACGAGCAGTACTTC.

CDR3 nucleotide sequence: TGTGCCAGCAGTGAAGGTTCAGGGCGTTATCAGCCCCAGCATTTT. Translated, it gives CASSEGSGRYQPQHF. The chain combines TRBV2 with TRBJ1-5; D perhaps matches TRBD1 (5 bases). V lost 1 base to trimming and J lost 5 bases, with 12 bases between them. Germline CDR1 is SNHLY and CDR2 is FYNNEI. There are 15 residues in the CDR3. Full variable domain (missing parts from reference TRBV2 and TRBJ1-5): EPEVTQTPSHQVTQMGQEVILRCVPISNHLYFYWYRQILGQKVEFLVSFYNNEISEKSEIFDDQFSVERPDGSNFTLKIRSTKLEDSAMYFCASSEGSGRYQPQHFGDGTRLSIL.

This clone is a singleton in its sample. The rearrangement uses TRBV6-1 and TRBJ1-2; no firm D call. V lost 7 bases and J lost 5, with 14 bases in between. Germline CDR1 MNHNS, CDR2 SASEGT. The CDR3 runs 13 residues. CDR3 nucleotide sequence: TGTGCCAGCACCTCGGGATATGGATATGGCTACACCTTC. Amino acid sequence: CASTSGYGYGYTF.

The chain joins TRBV4-2 to TRBJ1-1, with 9 bases aligning to TRBD1. CDR3 length: 15 amino acids. The V gene's germline CDR1 is LGHNA and CDR2 YNFKEQ. With 3 bases clipped from V and 4 bases from J, the junction kept 6 bases outside the gene matches. This chain's CDR3 is CASSQGGQGSTEAFF. The CDR3 nucleotides are TGTGCCAGCAGCCAGGGGGGACAGGGATCCACTGAAGCTTTCTTT.

The rearrangement links TRBV19 to TRBJ2-5; 10 positions agree with TRBD2. The CDR3 totals 13 residues. Germline CDR1 LNHDA, CDR2 SQIVND (reference sequence). V lost 6 bases, J lost 2 bases, and 0 bases stayed unmatched. CDR3 protein: CASRAGGQETQYF. The CDR3 bases are TGTGCCAGTAGAGCGGGGGGGCAAGAGACCCAGTACTTC.

This clone was detected only a few times. This rearrangement joins TRBV19 to TRBJ1-5; the D gene is possibly TRBD1 (5 bases). The CDR3 has 13 amino acids. Germline CDR1 reads LNHDA; CDR2 reads SQIVND (reference sequence). Trimming pared 8 bases from V and 2 bases from J, leaving 10 bases between. The CDR3 bases are TGTGCCAGTTGGGGCCTTGGCAATCAGCCCCAGCATTTT. Amino acids: CASWGLGNQPQHF. The whole variable domain, filled in from reference TRBV19 and TRBJ1-5, reads DGGITQSPKYLFRKEGQNVTLSCEQNLNHDAMYWYRQDPGQGLRLIYYSQIVNDFQKGDIAEGYSVSREKKESFPLTVTSAQKNPTAFYLCASWGLGNQPQHFGDGTRLSIL.

The chain is built from TRBV19 and TRBJ1-2; TRBD1 matches at 10 bases. CDR3 length: 16 amino acids. The V segment lost 4 bases and the J segment 8 bases; nucleotides outside the gene matches: 13. From germline, CDR1 is LNHDA and CDR2 SQIVND (reference sequence). The CDR3 sequence is CASSKARDRGSGGYTF. The CDR3 nucleotides read TGTGCCAGTAGTAAAGCGAGGGACAGGGGATCGGGCGGCTACACCTTC.

A single count supports this clone. The chain combines TRBV13 with TRBJ1-2; D might be TRBD1 (5 bases). Germline V CDR1 and CDR2: PRHDT, FYEKMQ (reference sequence). There are 15 residues in the CDR3. Between the trimmed V and J ends, which lost 2 bases and 8 bases, there was a span of 18 bases. CDR3 region: CASSLPAGGGRGYTF. CDR3 in DNA: TGTGCCAGCAGCTTACCGGCGGGGGGAGGGCGAGGCTACACCTTC.

This chain joins TRBV7-7 and TRBJ2-1; 7 bases agree with TRBD2. The germline gives CDR1 SSHAT, CDR2 FNYEAQ (reference sequence). The V gene end was trimmed by 1 base and the J gene end by 9 bases; junction bases not matched to a gene: 6. The CDR3 extends over 14 amino acids. The CDR3 loop is CASSLGLAAGEQFF. The DNA for the CDR3 is TGTGCCAGCAGCTTAGGTCTAGCGGCGGGTGAGCAGTTCTTC.

V and J are TRBV7-6 and TRBJ2-5, with 8 bases aligning to TRBD1. Per germline, CDR1 SGHVS and CDR2 FNYEAQ. The trim removed 4 bases at V and 1 base at J, leaving 2 bases unmatched. The CDR3 is 14 amino acids. The CDR3 DNA follows: TGTGCCAGCAGCTCCGGGACAGGCCAAGAGACCCAGTACTTC. Amino acid sequence: CASSSGTGQETQYF. Supplemented by reference TRBV7-6 and TRBJ2-5, the full variable domain reads GAGVSQSPRYKVTKRGQDVALRCDPISGHVSLYWYRQALGQGPEFLTYFNYEAQQDKSGLPNDRFSAERPEGSISTLTIQRTEQRDSAMYRCASSSGTGQETQYFGPGTRLLVL.

V usage is TRBV5-1 and J usage is TRBJ2-1, with 10 bases matching TRBD2. J was trimmed by 4 bases and V by 4 bases; bases with no gene match: 11. The length of the CDR3 is 17 residues. The germline CDR1 and CDR2 sequences are SGHRS and YFSETQ. The CDR3 nucleotides read TGCGCCAGCAGCCGGGGGGCTAGCGGGGGCCTTTACAATGAGCAGTTCTTC. It specifies CASSRGASGGLYNEQFF.

The chain is built from TRBV2 and TRBJ1-6, with D possibly TRBD1 on 5 matching bases. V lost 7 bases and J 13 bases, leaving 17 bases between the germline ends. The CDR3 is made up of 13 amino acids. Germline CDR1 SNHLY, CDR2 FYNNEI. The CDR3 protein is CASTQGVRVPLHF. The DNA for the CDR3 is TGTGCCAGCACCCAAGGGGTCCGTGTTCCCCTCCACTTT.

This clone was seen once. The gene calls are TRBV19 and TRBJ1-1, with 7 nucleotides matching TRBD1. Per germline, CDR1 LNHDA and CDR2 SQIVND (reference sequence). The ends lost 6 bases at V and 3 bases at J; junction bases unmatched: 7. The CDR3 consists of 14 residues. The CDR3 DNA reads TGTGCCAGTAGCGGACAGGAGGGGGACACTGAAGCTTTCTTT. It encodes CASSGQEGDTEAFF.

The V gene is TRBV5-1, the J gene TRBJ2-5; 7 positions match TRBD1. The CDR3 is 15 residues long. The germline gives CDR1 SGHRS, CDR2 YFSETQ. The trim removed 7 bases at V and 1 base at J, leaving 10 bases unmatched. In DNA form, the CDR3 reads TGCGCCAGCCGTGGACAGGTGGACCCCCAAGAGACCCAGTACTTC. Its translation: CASRGQVDPQETQYF.

This chain joins TRBV9 and TRBJ2-2, with 14 bases matching TRBD2. In germline, CDR1 is SGDLS, CDR2 YYNGEE. This CDR3 has 19 amino acids. The J segment lost 2 bases and the V segment lost 3 bases, leaving 9 bases of the junction unmatched. CDR3 protein: CASSGPRTSGGINTGELFF. The CDR3 nucleotides read TGTGCCAGCAGCGGGCCTAGGACTAGCGGGGGGATCAACACCGGGGAGCTGTTTTTT.

In this sample, this clone turned up a few times. This chain uses TRBV5-1 with TRBJ2-7; TRBD1 matches 7 bases. The J segment lost 1 base and the V segment lost 4 bases, leaving 11 bases of the junction unmatched. Germline V gene data show CDR1 as SGHRS and CDR2 as YFSETQ. There are 16 residues in the CDR3. The CDR3 loop reads CASSPRTWGQSYEQYF. The CDR3 DNA is TGCGCCAGCAGCCCAAGGACTTGGGGACAGTCCTACGAGCAGTACTTC.